This entry features one TCR beta chain sequence. This clonotype has more than one count but fewer than ten. The target of this receptor is not known. Base qualities are not at hand, and no much larger clone is one base apart. This specimen's treatment or condition label, per the study, means: live attenuated yellow fever vaccine strain. At every blood-draw timepoint, two biological replicates of bulk PBMCs were collected. A standard Ficoll-Paque protocol was used to isolate PBMCs from peripheral blood. RNA was extracted with TriZol from bulk PBMCs, CD4 and CD8 fractions, and dextramer-positive and dextramer-negative fractions. As encoded in the germline V gene, CDR1 is KGHDR while CDR2 is SFDVKD. The CDR3, cysteine through phenylalanine, is 19 amino acids long. Only the CDR3 part of the read is kept: 57 bases, read in frame from the first base. A distance of 26 bases separates the germline ends of V and J, which lose 6 bases and 1 base respectively.

This sample was included in a study of T cells after yellow fever vaccination (dated by TCRdb to the late 2010s). Regarding the research as a whole: The SMART-Seq v4 Ultra Low Input RNA kit was used to prepare libraries from fractions with low cell numbers. Bulk PBMC replicates and cell subsets were isolated from blood drawn at multiple timepoints before and after both primary and secondary immunization. The cohort comprised two healthy male donors, one aged 18 to 30 and one aged 30 to 40 years. To follow T-cell clones before and after primary and booster YFV17D yellow fever vaccination, bulk TCR alpha and beta repertoires were sequenced over time.

Sequencing relied on an Illumina NovaSeq 6000. TCR cDNA was synthesized by 5'RACE template switching, which introduced a universal primer site and unique molecular identifiers. Priming for cDNA synthesis came from both the TCR alpha and TCR beta constant segments. Two PCR steps were used to amplify libraries, with sample barcodes and sequencing adapters being added in the second step. Sequencing of the libraries was done on either Illumina HiSeq 2500 (2x100 bp) or NovaSeq (2x150 bp). The published analysis was carried out like this. MIGEC handled demultiplexing of reads and collapsing into UMI consensus sequences, while MiXCR performed V(D)J alignment. Using edgeR on replicate PBMC samples, clonotypes were called vaccine-responding if FDR was below 0.01 and the log2 fold change was above 5 up to day 15. Each bulk clonotype was labeled CD4 or CD8 based on which sequenced repertoire, CD4 or CD8, contained the clonotype at higher abundance. The public reads were quality trimmed at Q25 with fastp and then assembled into clones with MiXCR by TCRdb, keeping productive beta chains. For every CDR3 protein sequence, its rows merge into one entry that carries the most common genes and DNA. Here the V and J calls rest on TCRdb's processing, not on the authors' analysis. This sample lists about 300,000 distinct CDR3 sequences; 4% were detected once. Roughly a quarter of the sample is in the top ten clones.

What the study reported, not specific to this receptor: A small fraction of clonotypes showed up in both the CD4 and CD8 compartments, probably as a result of convergent recombination. FACS-sorted repertoires could contain abundant contaminating clonotypes from the bulk population, so computational filtering was required. After the booster, most clones that had expanded after primary vaccination were detected again (around 97% of CD4 and 88% of CD8), suggesting broad maintenance of memory. Compared with the primary T-cell response, the secondary T-cell response was weaker but faster, peaking on day 5 rather than day 15. The study included only a couple of donors, which limits how far the findings can be generalized.

The TCR sequence derives from a man between 18 and 35 years old who received the YFV17D yellow fever vaccine. Sequenced here: PBMCs, sampled 5 days after the yellow fever booster vaccination. The sequence links TRBV24-1 to TRBJ1-1, and the D gene may be TRBD1, 6 bases matching. The CDR3 reads CATSYREDNTERWNTEAFF. The nucleotide sequence reads TGTGCCACCAGTTACAGGGAAGACAACACTGAACGTTGGAACACTGAAGCTTTCTTT.